Detailed here is one T cell receptor beta chain. Its matching antigen is unknown. This sample was included in a study of T cell responses to AZD1222 COVID-19 vaccine. Findings of the study overall: Spike was spanned by vaccine-associated CD4 TCRs, with dominance at 160-218 and 743-854. Clonal diversity was possibly underestimated, and white British individuals and females predominated among donors. Rises in breadth and depth of Spike-specific TCRs came after two AZD1222 doses.

Generated by immunoSEQ multiplex PCR, the TCRdb table keeps only in-frame clones and is missing some. The sample carries under 150,000 clones, 88% recorded once. This receptor was obtained from an adult in good health. The sequencing here drew on peripheral blood, taken on day 0 of MenACWY control vaccination.

CDR3 nucleotide sequence: TGTGCCAGTAGTTCACAGGGGGCGGCGCACACTGAAGCTTTCTTT. Translating it yields CASSSQGAAHTEAFF. The chain links TRBV19 to TRBJ1-1; TRBD1 matches 9 bases. CDR1 is LNHDA, CDR2 SQIVND, per germline (reference sequence). The CDR3 totals 15 residues. Unmatched junction bases numbered 7, after V lost 5 bases and J lost 3 bases.